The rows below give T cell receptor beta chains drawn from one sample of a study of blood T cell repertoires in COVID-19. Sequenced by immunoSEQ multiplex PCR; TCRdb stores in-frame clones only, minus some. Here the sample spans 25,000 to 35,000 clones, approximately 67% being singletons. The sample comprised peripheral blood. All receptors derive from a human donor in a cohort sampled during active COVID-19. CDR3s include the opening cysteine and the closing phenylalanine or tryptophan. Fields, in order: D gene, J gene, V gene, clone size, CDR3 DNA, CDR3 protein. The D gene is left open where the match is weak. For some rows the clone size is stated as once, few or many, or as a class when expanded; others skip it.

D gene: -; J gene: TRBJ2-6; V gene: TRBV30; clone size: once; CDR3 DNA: TGTGCCTGGAGTATCACTTCTGGGGCCAACGTCCTGACTTTC; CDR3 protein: CAWSITSGANVLTF
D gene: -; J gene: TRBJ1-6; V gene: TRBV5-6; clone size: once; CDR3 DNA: TGTGCCAGCAGCCCGGACAGAAGTCGTTCACCCCTCCACTTT; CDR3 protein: CASSPDRSRSPLHF
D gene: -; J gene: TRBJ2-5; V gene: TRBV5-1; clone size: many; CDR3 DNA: TGCGCCAGCAGCCCAGCGGGCCTCCAAGAGACCCAGTACTTC; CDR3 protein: CASSPAGLQETQYF
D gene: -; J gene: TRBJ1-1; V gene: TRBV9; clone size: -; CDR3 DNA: TGTGCCAGCAGCGTAGAGGGGGGAGGGGCTCCGAACACTGAAGCTTTCTTT; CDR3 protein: CASSVEGGGAPNTEAFF
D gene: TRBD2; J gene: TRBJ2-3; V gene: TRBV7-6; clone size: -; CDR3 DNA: TGTGCCGGTTCGGGAGGGCCAAGAGATACGCAGTATTTT; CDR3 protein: CAGSGGPRDTQYF
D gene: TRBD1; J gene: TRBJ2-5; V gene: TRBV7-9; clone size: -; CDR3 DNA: TGTGCCAGCAGCTCAAAGGGACAGAGCCAAGAGACCCAGTACTTC; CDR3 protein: CASSSKGQSQETQYF
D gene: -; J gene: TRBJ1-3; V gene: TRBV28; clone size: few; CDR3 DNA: TGTGCCAGCAGCTACGGGGTTTCCTCTGGAAACACCATATATTTT; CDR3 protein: CASSYGVSSGNTIYF
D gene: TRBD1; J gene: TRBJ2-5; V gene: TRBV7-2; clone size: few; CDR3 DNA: TGTGCCAGCAGCTTATTGGGACAGGGGAAAGAGACCCAGTACTTC; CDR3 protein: CASSLLGQGKETQYF
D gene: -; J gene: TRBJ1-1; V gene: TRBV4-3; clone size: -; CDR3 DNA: TGCGCCAGCAGCCAGATAAGGGGAACTGAAGCTTTCTTT; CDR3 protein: CASSQIRGTEAFF
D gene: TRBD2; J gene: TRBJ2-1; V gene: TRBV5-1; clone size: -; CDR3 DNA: TGCGCCAGCAGCTTAACCGGGACTAGCGGGGGTGGGGAGCAGTTCTTC; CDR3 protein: CASSLTGTSGGGEQFF
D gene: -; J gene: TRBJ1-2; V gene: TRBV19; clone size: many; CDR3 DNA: TGTGCCAGTAGTAAGAGGGAATATGGCTACACCTTC; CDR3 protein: CASSKREYGYTF
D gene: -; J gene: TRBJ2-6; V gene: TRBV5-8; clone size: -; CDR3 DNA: TGTGCCAGCAGCTTGGGCCGGGACTCTGGGGCCAACGTCCTGACTTTC; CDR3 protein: CASSLGRDSGANVLTF
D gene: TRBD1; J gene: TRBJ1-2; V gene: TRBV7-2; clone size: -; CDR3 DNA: TGTGCCAGCAGCTCCCCCTCGGGACAGATTACAAGTGGCTACACCTTC; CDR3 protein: CASSSPSGQITSGYTF
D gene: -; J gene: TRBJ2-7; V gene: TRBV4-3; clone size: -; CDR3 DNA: TGCGCCAGCAGCCAAGGGGGGGGCTCTTACGAGCAGTACTTC; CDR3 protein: CASSQGGGSYEQYF
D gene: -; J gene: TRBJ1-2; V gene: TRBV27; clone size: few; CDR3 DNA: TGTGCCAGCAGCCCATCTCAGGGGATAGGTGGCTACACCTTC; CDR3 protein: CASSPSQGIGGYTF
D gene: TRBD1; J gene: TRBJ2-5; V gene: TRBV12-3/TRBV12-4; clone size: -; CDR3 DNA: TGTGCCGTTCGGACAGGGGGCGCCGAGACCCAGTACTTC; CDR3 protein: CAVRTGGAETQYF
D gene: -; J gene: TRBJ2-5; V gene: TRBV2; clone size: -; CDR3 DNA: TGTGCCAGCAGATTAGACTCACAAGAGACCCAGTACTTC; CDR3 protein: CASRLDSQETQYF
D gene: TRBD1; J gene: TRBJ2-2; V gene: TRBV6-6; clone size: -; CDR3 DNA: TGTGCCAGCAGCCCCCCGGGACAGGGAAACACCGGGGAGCTGTTTTTT; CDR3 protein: CASSPPGQGNTGELFF
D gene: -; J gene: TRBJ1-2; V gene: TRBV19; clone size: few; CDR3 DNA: TGTGCCAGTAGTAGGGGGGACGCAGGGAACTATGGCTACACCTTC; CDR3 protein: CASSRGDAGNYGYTF
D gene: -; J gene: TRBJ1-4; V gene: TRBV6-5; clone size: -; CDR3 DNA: TGTGCCAGCAGTTTGGAACAGGGCACTGAAAAACTGTTTTTT; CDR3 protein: CASSLEQGTEKLFF
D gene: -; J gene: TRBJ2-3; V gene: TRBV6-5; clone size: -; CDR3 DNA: TGTGCCAGCAGACAGGCTAACACAGATACGCAGTATTTT; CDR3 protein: CASRQANTDTQYF
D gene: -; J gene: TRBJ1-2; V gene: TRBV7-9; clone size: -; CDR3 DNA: TGTGCCAGCAGCCTGACAGCCTTCTATGGCTACACCTTC; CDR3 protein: CASSLTAFYGYTF
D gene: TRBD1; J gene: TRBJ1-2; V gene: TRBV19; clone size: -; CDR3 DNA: TGTGCCAGTAGTATCCTACAGGGGATAGATGGCTACACCTTC; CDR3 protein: CASSILQGIDGYTF
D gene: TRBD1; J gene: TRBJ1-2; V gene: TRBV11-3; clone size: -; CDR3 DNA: TGTGCCAGCAGCCCTACGACAGGGTATGGTGGAAATGGCTACACCTTC; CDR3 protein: CASSPTTGYGGNGYTF
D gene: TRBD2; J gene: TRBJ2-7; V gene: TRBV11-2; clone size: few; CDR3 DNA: TGTGCCAGCAGCTCCGGGACTAGCGGCCTCTACGAGCAGTACTTC; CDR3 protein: CASSSGTSGLYEQYF
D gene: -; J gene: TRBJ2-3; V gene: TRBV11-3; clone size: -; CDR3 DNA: TGTGCCAGCAGCCACGGTGGGGGCGTCGTAGGGACAGATACGCAGTATTTT; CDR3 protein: CASSHGGGVVGTDTQYF
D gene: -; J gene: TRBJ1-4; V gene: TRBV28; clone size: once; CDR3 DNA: TGTGCCAGCAGTTCCCAGGGGCCCGCCTCGGAAAAACTGTTTTTT; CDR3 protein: CASSSQGPASEKLFF
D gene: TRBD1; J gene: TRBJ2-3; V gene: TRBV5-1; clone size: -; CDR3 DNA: TGCGCCAGCAGCTCGTTGGACAGGGGAGGGGTCACAGATACGCAGTATTTT; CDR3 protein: CASSSLDRGGVTDTQYF
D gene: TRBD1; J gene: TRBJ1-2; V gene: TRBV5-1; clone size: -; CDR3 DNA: TGCGCCAGCAGCACAGGGGGCGCCTATGGCTACACCTTC; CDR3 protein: CASSTGGAYGYTF
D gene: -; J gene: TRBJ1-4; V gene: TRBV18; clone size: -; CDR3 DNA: TGTGCCAGCTCACAAACGGGACTGGGTAATGAAAAACTGTTTTTT; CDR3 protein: CASSQTGLGNEKLFF
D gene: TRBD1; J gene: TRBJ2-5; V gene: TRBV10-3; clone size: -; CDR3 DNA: TGTGCCATCAGTGACCGGGACAGTCACCAAGAGACCCAGTACTTC; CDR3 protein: CAISDRDSHQETQYF
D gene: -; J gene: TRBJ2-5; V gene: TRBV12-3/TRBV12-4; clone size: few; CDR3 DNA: TGTGCCAGCAGTGGGAGTTTATGGGCCCAGTACTTC; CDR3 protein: CASSGSLWAQYF
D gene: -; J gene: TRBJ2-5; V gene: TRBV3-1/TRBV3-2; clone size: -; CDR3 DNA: TGTGCCAGCAGCCAAGTCCCAGTGGCGACCCAGTACTTC; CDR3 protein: CASSQVPVATQYF
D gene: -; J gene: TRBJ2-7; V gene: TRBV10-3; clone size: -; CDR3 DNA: TGTGCCATCGGGGGGGCATCCTACGAGCAGTACTTC; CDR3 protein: CAIGGASYEQYF
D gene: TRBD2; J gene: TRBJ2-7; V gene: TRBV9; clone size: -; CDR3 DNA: TGTGCCAGCAGCGTAGTAGCGGGGGCGCACATCGAGCAGTACTTC; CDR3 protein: CASSVVAGAHIEQYF
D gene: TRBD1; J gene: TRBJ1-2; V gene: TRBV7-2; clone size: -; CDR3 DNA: TGTGCCAGCACCGAAGGGGGCCCCTATGGCTACACCTTC; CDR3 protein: CASTEGGPYGYTF
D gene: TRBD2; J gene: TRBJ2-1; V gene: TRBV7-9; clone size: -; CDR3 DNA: TGTGCCAGCAGCCCCCGGACTAGCGGGAAAAATGAGCAGTTCTTC; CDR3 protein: CASSPRTSGKNEQFF
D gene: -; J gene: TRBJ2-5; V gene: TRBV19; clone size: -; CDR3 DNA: TGTGCCAGTAGTATTACTAGACAAGAGACCCAGTACTTC; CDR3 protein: CASSITRQETQYF
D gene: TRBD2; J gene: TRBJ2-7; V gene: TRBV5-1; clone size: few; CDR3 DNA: TGCGCCAGCAGCTTGCAAGCGGGGGGGCCTCCCAACGAGCAGTACTTC; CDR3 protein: CASSLQAGGPPNEQYF
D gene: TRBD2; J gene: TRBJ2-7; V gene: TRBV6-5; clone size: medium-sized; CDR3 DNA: TGTGCCAGCAGAGGTCTACTAGCGGCCTACGAGCAGTACTTC; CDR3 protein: CASRGLLAAYEQYF
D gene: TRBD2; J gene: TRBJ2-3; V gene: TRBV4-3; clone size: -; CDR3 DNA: TGCGCCAGCGGACATAGCGGGGCGAACACAGATACGCAGTATTTT; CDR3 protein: CASGHSGANTDTQYF
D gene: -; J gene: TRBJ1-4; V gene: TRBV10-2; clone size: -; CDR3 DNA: TGCGCCAGCTGCCGGGGAGTCGGTGAAAAACTGTTTTTT; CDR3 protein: CASCRGVGEKLFF
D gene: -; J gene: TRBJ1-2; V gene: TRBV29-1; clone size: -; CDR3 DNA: TGCAGCGTTGAGGGAGGGTCTGGCTATGGCTACACCTTC; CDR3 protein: CSVEGGSGYGYTF
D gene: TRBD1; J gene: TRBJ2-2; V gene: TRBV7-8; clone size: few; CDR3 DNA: TGTGCCAGCAGCTTCAACAGGGGGGACACCGGGGAGCTGTTTTTT; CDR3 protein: CASSFNRGDTGELFF
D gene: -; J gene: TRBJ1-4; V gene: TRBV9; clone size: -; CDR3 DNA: TGTGCCAGCAGTGAAACGGGGGGCCCCTGCGTCCGGGATAGAGAAAAACTGTTTTTT; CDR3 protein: CASSETGGPCVRDREKLFF
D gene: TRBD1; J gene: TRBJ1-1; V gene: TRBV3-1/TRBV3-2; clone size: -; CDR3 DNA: TGTGCCAGCAGCCAAGATTGGTCGGGACAGCTCGAAGCTTTCTTT; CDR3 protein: CASSQDWSGQLEAFF
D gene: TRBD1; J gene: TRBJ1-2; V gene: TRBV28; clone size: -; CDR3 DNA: TGTGCCAGCAGTTTCGCCCCGGGACAGGGGGCGCCCGCGTCATGGTACTATGGCTACACCTTC; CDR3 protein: CASSFAPGQGAPASWYYGYTF
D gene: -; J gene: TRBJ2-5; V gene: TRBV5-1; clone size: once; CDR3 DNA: TGCGCCAGCAGCTTGGCCTCTTCTGAGACCCAGTACTTC; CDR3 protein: CASSLASSETQYF